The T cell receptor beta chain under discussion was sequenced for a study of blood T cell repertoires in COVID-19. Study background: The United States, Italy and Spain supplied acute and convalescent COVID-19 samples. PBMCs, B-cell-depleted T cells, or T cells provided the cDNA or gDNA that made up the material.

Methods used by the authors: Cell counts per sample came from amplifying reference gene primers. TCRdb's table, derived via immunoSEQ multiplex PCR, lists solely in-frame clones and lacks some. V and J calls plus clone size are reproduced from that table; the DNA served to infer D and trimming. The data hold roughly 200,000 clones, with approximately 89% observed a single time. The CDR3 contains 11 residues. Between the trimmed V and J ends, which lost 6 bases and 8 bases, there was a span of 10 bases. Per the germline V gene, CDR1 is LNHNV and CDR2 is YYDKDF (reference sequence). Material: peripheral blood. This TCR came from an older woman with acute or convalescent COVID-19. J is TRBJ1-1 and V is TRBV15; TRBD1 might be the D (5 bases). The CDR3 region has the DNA TGTGCCACCAGTCAAGGGGTCGAAGCTTTCTTT. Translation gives CATSQGVEAFF.